The 2 T cell receptor beta chains reported below all come from one sample, sequenced in a study of T cell responses to AZD1222 COVID-19 vaccine. Only in-frame clones appear in the TCRdb table, and some are missing; sequencing was by immunoSEQ multiplex PCR. The table lists roughly 100,000 clones, 80% to 95% of them singletons. This specimen consisted of peripheral blood, obtained 28 days after the second AZD1222 dose. The source is an adult who received the AZD1222 COVID-19 vaccine.

The chain recombines TRBV29-1 with TRBJ2-5; D is unresolved. The CDR3 sequence is 13 residues long. Germline assignment: CDR1 SQVTM and CDR2 ANQGSEA. Deletions cut 4 bases from V and 0 bases from J, with 9 bases between. This CDR3 is CSVALTYQETQYF. CDR3 DNA sequence: TGCAGCGTTGCGTTAACGTACCAAGAGACCCAGTACTTC.

This chain uses TRBV12-3 or TRBV12-4 with TRBJ1-1; unclear D gene. V was trimmed by 2 bases and J by 11 bases, leaving 6 bases between them. The CDR3 spans 10 residues. CDR3 nucleotide sequence: TGTGCCAGCAGTTTAAAATCCGCTTTCTTT. Translated, it gives CASSLKSAFF.